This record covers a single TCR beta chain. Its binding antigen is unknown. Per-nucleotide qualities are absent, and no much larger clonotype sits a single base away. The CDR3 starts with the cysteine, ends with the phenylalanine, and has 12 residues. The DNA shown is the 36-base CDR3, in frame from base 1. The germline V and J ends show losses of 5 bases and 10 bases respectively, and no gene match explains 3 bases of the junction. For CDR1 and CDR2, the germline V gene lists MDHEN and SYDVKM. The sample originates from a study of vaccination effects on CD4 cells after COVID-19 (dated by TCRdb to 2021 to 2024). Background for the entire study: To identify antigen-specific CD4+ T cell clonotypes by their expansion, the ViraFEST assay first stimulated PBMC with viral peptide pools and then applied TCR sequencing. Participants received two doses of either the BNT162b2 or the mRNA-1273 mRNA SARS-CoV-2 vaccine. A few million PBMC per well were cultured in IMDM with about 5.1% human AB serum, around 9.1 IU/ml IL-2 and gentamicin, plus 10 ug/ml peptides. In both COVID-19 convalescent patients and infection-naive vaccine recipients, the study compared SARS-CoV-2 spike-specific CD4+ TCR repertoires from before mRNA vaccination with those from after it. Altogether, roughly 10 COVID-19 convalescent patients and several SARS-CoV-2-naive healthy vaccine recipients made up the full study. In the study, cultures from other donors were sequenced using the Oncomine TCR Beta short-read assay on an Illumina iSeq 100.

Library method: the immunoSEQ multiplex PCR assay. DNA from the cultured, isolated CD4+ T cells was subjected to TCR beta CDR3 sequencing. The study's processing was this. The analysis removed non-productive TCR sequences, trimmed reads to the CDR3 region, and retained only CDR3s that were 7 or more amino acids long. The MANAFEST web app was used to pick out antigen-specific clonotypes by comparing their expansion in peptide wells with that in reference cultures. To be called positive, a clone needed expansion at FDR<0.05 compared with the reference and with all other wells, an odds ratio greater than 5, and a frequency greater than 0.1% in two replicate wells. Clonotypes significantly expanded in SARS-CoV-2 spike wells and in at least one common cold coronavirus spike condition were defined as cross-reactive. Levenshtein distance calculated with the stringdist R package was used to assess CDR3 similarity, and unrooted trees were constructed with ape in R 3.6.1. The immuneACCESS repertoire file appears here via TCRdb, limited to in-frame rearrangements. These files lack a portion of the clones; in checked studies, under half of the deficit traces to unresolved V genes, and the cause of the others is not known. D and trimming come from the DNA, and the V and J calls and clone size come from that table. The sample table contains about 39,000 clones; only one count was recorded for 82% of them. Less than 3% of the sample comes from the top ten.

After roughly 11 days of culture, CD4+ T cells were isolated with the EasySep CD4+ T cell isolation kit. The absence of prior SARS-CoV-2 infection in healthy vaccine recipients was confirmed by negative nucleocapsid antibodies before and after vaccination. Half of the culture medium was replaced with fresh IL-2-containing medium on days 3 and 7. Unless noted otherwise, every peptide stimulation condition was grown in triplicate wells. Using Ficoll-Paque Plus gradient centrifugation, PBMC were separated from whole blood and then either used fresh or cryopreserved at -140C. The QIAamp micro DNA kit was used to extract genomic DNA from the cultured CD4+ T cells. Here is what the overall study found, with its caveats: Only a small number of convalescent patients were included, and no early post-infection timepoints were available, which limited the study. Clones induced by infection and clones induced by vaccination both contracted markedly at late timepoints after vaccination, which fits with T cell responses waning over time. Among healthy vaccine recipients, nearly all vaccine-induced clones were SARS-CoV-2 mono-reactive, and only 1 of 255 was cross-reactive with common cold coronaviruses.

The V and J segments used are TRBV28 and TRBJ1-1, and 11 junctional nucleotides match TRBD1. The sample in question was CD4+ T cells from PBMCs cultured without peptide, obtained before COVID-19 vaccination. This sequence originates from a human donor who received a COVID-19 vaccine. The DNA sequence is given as TGTGCCAGCAGTCCGGACAGGGGGCGAGCTTTCTTT. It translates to CASSPDRGRAFF.